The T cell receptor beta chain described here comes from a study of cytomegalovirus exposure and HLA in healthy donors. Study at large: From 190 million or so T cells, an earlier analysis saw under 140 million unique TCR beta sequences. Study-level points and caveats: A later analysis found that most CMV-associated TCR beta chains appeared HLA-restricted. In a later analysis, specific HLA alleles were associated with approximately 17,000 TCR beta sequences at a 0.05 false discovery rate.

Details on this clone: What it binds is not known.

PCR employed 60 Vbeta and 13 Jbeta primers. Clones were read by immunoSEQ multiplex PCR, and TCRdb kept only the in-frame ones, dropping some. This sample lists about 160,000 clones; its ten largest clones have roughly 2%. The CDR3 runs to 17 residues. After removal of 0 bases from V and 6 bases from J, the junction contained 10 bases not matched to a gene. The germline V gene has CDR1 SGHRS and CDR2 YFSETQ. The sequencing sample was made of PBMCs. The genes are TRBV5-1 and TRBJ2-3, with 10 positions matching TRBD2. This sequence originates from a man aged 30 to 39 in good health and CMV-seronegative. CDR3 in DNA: TGCGCCAGCAGCTTGGGAGTAGCGGGAGGTCCGTGGGATACGCAGTATTTT. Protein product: CASSLGVAGGPWDTQYF.